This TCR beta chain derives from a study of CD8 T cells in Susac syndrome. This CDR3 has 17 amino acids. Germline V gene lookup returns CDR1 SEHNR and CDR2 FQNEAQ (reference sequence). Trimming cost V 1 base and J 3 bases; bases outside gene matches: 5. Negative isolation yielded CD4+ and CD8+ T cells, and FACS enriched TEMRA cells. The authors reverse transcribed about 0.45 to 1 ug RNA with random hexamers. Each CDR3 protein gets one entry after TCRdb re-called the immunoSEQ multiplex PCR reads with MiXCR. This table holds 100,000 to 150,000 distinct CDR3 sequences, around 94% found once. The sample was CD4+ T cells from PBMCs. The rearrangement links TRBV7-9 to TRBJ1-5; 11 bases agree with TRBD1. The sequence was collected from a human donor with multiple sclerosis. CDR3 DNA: TGTGCCAGCAGCTTAGGACCAGGACAGGGGGCCAATCAGCCCCAGCATTTT. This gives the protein CASSLGPGQGANQPQHF.